This T cell receptor (beta chain) was identified during a study of sequential checkpoint blockade in melanoma. Whole-study results and caveats: Tumor T-cell fraction and clonality correlated with PD-L1 and CD8+ counts. Response in arm A was associated with pretreatment TIL clonality.

Sample treatment: randomized to nivolumab then ipilimumab (arm A) or the reverse (arm B). Notes on this clone: Its antigen remains unknown.

Libraries were prepared by immunoSEQ multiplex PCR; TCRdb keeps only in-frame clonotypes and omits some of them. Of some 5,400 clones in the sample, more than 15% were seen once. The trim removed 6 bases at V and 0 bases at J, leaving 6 bases unmatched. CDR3 size: 15 residues. Per germline, CDR1 KGHSH and CDR2 LQKENI. This chain joins TRBV18 and TRBJ1-1; 8 nucleotides line up with TRBD1. The sample here was tumor tissue (inferred from file names), taken from a patient given nivolumab and ipilimumab in sequence. The receptor comes from a human donor with melanoma. CDR3 residues: CASSQWTGLNTEAFF. CDR3 nucleotide sequence: TGTGCCAGCTCCCAGTGGACAGGGCTGAACACTGAAGCTTTCTTT.